This TCR beta chain was sequenced in a study of blood T cell repertoires in COVID-19. Overall study: The origin of the acute and convalescent COVID-19 samples was the United States, Italy and Spain. Nucleic acid was either cDNA or gDNA, and it came from T cells, B-cell-depleted T cells, or PBMCs.

V lost 5 bases and J lost 3; bases outside the gene matches: 11. Germline V gene sequence: CDR1 SGHAT, CDR2 FQDESV (reference sequence). The CDR3 runs 16 residues. In the authors' workflow: Estimation of nucleated cell counts was performed using reference gene primer amplification. Assay: immunoSEQ multiplex PCR; the TCRdb copy retains only in-frame clones and omits some. The DNA was the basis for D and trimming; V, J and clone size are from that table. The data show some 250,000 clones, roughly 88% seen once. V gene TRBV11-1 combines with J gene TRBJ2-7, with TRBD1 matching 9 bases. Sequencing was carried out using peripheral blood. This TCR was recovered from a human donor in a cohort sampled during active COVID-19. CDR3 nucleotide sequence: TGTGCCAGCAGCCTAGGGGGGGGACAGGGATTCTACGAGCAGTACTTC. It codes for CASSLGGGQGFYEQYF.